This T cell receptor beta chain stems from a study of blood T cell repertoires in COVID-19. Profiling relied on immunoSEQ multiplex PCR, and the TCRdb table lists in-frame clones only, not all of them. Found here are about 150,000 clones, about 79% of them singletons; the top ten hold approximately 9.4%. J was trimmed by 1 base and V by 5 bases; bases with no gene match: 5. This CDR3 is 15 amino acids long. Germline-derived CDR1 and CDR2 are MDHEN and SYDVKM. The TCR was taken from a woman aged 50 to 60 with acute or convalescent COVID-19. Material for sequencing was peripheral blood. This chain joins TRBV28 and TRBJ2-5; 9 bases map to TRBD2. The CDR3 protein is CASSPGLAPQETQYF. As DNA, the CDR3 is TGTGCCAGCAGTCCGGGACTAGCCCCCCAAGAGACCCAGTACTTC.